Below are 10 T cell receptor beta chains sequenced from a single sample in a study of CD8 T cells in ankylosing spondylitis. MiXCR, applied by TCRdb to the 5' RACE reads, yields one record per CDR3 protein. The sample holds around 160,000 distinct CDR3 sequences, around 10% seen once. Sequencing input: blood, either unsorted or a sorted T cell fraction (not recorded which). The receptors here all came from a male donor with ankylosing spondylitis or in good health (not recorded which).

This rearrangement joins TRBV7-9 to TRBJ2-2; 11 bases are a match to TRBD2. V was clipped by 6 bases and J by 6 bases; unmatched bases: 9. CDR1 SEHNR and CDR2 FQNEAQ come from the germline V gene (reference sequence). The CDR3 is made up of 16 amino acids. The chain's CDR3 is CASSGSGRAKAGELFF. The CDR3 DNA reads TGTGCCAGCAGTGGTAGCGGGAGGGCCAAAGCCGGGGAGCTGTTTTTT.

This chain joins TRBV10-3 and TRBJ1-1; 7 bases line up with TRBD1. This CDR3 has 14 residues. Germline values: CDR1 ENHRY, CDR2 SYGVKD. J gave up 1 base and V 6 bases, and 5 bases lay outside the gene matches. The CDR3 nucleotides read TGTGCCATCAGCTGGGACAGTTCGAACACTGAAGCTTTCTTT. Protein: CAISWDSSNTEAFF.

This clonotype was detected many times. This rearrangement joins TRBV6-5 to TRBJ1-5; 11 bases agree with TRBD1. The CDR3 is made up of 17 amino acids. CDR1 MNHEY and CDR2 SVGAGI come from the germline V gene. Unmatched junction bases numbered 7, after V lost 2 bases and J lost 4 bases. CDR3: CASSYGQGTGGNQPQHF. As DNA, the CDR3 is TGTGCCAGCAGTTACGGTCAGGGGACAGGGGGAAATCAGCCCCAGCATTTT.

The CDR3 sequence: CASSWGTGVLITEAFF. In DNA, the CDR3 is TGTGCCAGCAGCTGGGGGACAGGGGTGTTGATCACTGAAGCTTTCTTT. The V and J genes are TRBV11-3 and TRBJ1-1; 10 bases agree with TRBD1. The trim removed 4 bases at V and 4 bases at J, leaving 9 bases unmatched. The germline CDR1 and CDR2 sequences are SGHNT and YENEEA. The CDR3 contains 16 residues.

The chain couples TRBV11-3 to TRBJ2-1; D is tentatively TRBD1 or TRBD2 (6 bases each). V shed 3 bases and J shed 7 bases, with 16 bases lying between them. The germline gives CDR1 SGHNT, CDR2 YENEEA. The CDR3 extends over 15 amino acids. The CDR3 sequence: CASSFRRGRENEQFF. CDR3 coding DNA: TGTGCCAGCAGCTTTCGCAGGGGCCGGGAGAATGAGCAGTTCTTC.

This clonotype was seen only a few times. This chain uses TRBV11-2 with TRBJ1-1; D unclear. Germline V gene sequence: CDR1 SGHAT, CDR2 FQNNGV. Trimming took 5 bases from V and 8 from J, leaving 15 bases between them. This CDR3 is 13 amino acids long. CDR3 residues: CASSQASVGEAFF. Here the CDR3 DNA reads TGTGCCAGCAGCCAGGCTTCGGTTGGGGAAGCTTTCTTT.

This clonotype has just a few counts. CDR3 in amino acids: CASSLAQGVHTEAFF. The CDR3 coding sequence is TGTGCCAGCAGCTTAGCACAGGGGGTGCACACTGAAGCTTTCTTT. This rearrangement joins TRBV7-2 to TRBJ1-1; TRBD1 agrees at 8 bases. CDR1 is SGHTA, CDR2 FQGNSA, per germline. The length of the CDR3 is 15 residues. After removal of 0 bases from V and 3 bases from J, the junction contained 3 bases not matched to a gene.

Ten or more counts support this clonotype. J is TRBJ2-1 and V is TRBV6-5; 7 nucleotides align to TRBD1. CDR1 is MNHEY, CDR2 SVGAGI, per germline. V was clipped by 2 bases and J by 2 bases; unmatched bases: 3. The CDR3 is 15 amino acids. CDR3 in amino acids: CASSYGQGAYNEQFF. In DNA, the CDR3 is TGTGCCAGCAGTTACGGGCAGGGGGCCTACAATGAGCAGTTCTTC.

This clonotype was seen many times. The genes are TRBV12-3 or TRBV12-4 and TRBJ2-2, with D maybe TRBD2 (6 bases). There are 14 residues in the CDR3. V dropped 5 bases and J dropped 4 bases, with 11 bases sitting between them. CDR3 protein: CASSPGTFTGELFF. The CDR3 bases are TGTGCCAGCAGTCCCGGGACTTTCACCGGGGAGCTGTTTTTT.

In this sample, this clonotype turned up many times. The chain links TRBV5-1 to TRBJ1-3; TRBD1 might be the D (5 bases). The CDR3 sequence is 16 residues long. The V end was cut by 0 bases, the J end by 0 bases, with 10 bases between. The germline gives CDR1 SGHRS, CDR2 YFSETQ. Here the CDR3 reads CASSLETGRSGNTIYF. The CDR3, as DNA: TGCGCCAGCAGCTTGGAAACAGGACGCTCTGGAAACACCATATATTTT.